A single sample gave rise to the 18 T cell receptor beta chains below, sequenced in a study of blood T cell repertoires in COVID-19. Profiled with immunoSEQ multiplex PCR; TCRdb holds only in-frame clones, not every one. Here the sample spans about 87,000 clones, around nine tenths being singletons. The specimen was peripheral blood. The receptors originated from a man aged 40-49 years with acute or convalescent COVID-19.

This chain connects TRBV18 to TRBJ1-1; D unresolved. Germline V gene sequence: CDR1 KGHSH, CDR2 LQKENI. V lost 6 bases and J 1 base, leaving 18 bases between the germline ends. This CDR3 contains 16 residues. The CDR3, as DNA: TGTGCCAGCTCCCGCTCTAGGAGCTTCGGGAACACTGAAGCTTTCTTT. Translation gives CASSRSRSFGNTEAFF.

The V and J genes are TRBV27 and TRBJ2-7; 8 bases agree with TRBD2. The germline V gene has CDR1 MNHEY and CDR2 SMNVEV (reference sequence). The CDR3 consists of 14 residues. Trimming cost V 6 bases and J 4 bases; bases outside gene matches: 8. CDR3 DNA: TGTGCCAGCAGCTTTAGCGGGGAAGCGTACGAGCAGTACTTC. It yields the protein CASSFSGEAYEQYF.

This rearrangement joins TRBV11-2 to TRBJ2-1; TRBD2 aligns across 7 bases. Germline loops: CDR1 SGHAT, CDR2 FQNNGV. This CDR3 is built from 17 residues. Trimming at V came to 5 bases and at J to 2 bases, leaving 12 bases not matched to a gene. CDR3 protein: CASSRTGGSGPYNEQFF. CDR3 sequence (DNA): TGTGCCAGCAGCCGTACGGGAGGATCAGGCCCCTACAATGAGCAGTTCTTC.

The rearrangement joins TRBV3-1 (or the pseudogene TRBV3-2) to TRBJ1-1; D is possibly TRBD1 (6 bases). Deletions cut 5 bases from V and 5 bases from J, with 18 bases between. Germline CDR1 LGHDT, CDR2 YNNKEL (reference sequence). The length of the CDR3 is 15 residues. The CDR3 DNA is TGTGCCAGCAGCTGGGACACTAGGGGAGGGACTGAAGCTTTCTTT. This gives the protein CASSWDTRGGTEAFF.

The J gene is TRBJ1-1, the V gene TRBV7-3; no firm D call. CDR1 and CDR2 from the germline V gene are SGHTA and FQGTGA. V was cut by 3 bases and J by 0 bases, with 5 bases left in between. There are 13 residues in the CDR3. The DNA for the CDR3 is TGTGCCAGCAGCTTCCTATTGAACACTGAAGCTTTCTTT. Protein: CASSFLLNTEAFF.

This chain joins TRBV19 and TRBJ2-2; 7 bases line up with TRBD1. The V gene end was trimmed by 6 bases and the J gene end by 4 bases; junction bases not matched to a gene: 5. The germline V gene has CDR1 LNHDA and CDR2 SQIVND (reference sequence). CDR3 size: 14 residues. The CDR3 reads CASSGTVPTGELFF. CDR3 nucleotides: TGTGCCAGTAGCGGGACAGTCCCCACCGGGGAGCTGTTTTTT.

This sequence joins TRBV19 and TRBJ1-2, with D maybe TRBD1 (5 bases). Germline V gives CDR1 LNHDA, CDR2 SQIVND (reference sequence). Trimming cost V 9 bases and J 1 base, with 12 bases left between them. CDR3 size: 13 residues. The CDR3 bases are TGTGCCAGCCGCGAGACAGTTAACTATGGCTACACCTTC. This encodes CASRETVNYGYTF.

This clone was counted once. V and J are TRBV7-9 and TRBJ2-1; 12 bases are a match to TRBD2. CDR1 SEHNR and CDR2 FQNEAQ come from the germline V gene (reference sequence). The CDR3 is 15 residues long. J gave up 9 bases and V 5 bases, and 8 bases lay outside the gene matches. For the CDR3, the DNA is TGTGCCAGCAGCCCCGGGACTAGCGGGTTTAGTGAGCAGTTCTTC. As protein: CASSPGTSGFSEQFF.

The V call is TRBV7-3, the J call TRBJ2-7; a weak D match, TRBD2 (5 bases). Germline CDR1 SGHTA, CDR2 FQGTGA. Trimming stripped 1 base from V and 0 bases from J, with 10 bases between. This CDR3 has 15 residues. The CDR3 spells CASSLNSGSSYEQYF. Written as DNA, the CDR3 is TGTGCCAGCAGCTTAAACTCGGGGAGCTCCTACGAGCAGTACTTC.

The chain combines TRBV12-5 with TRBJ2-7, with D possibly being TRBD2 (6 bases). This CDR3 has 11 amino acids. Looked up from germline, CDR1 is LGHNT and CDR2 is FRNRAP. With 7 bases removed from V and 7 bases from J, the gap between germline ends came to 11 bases. CDR3 sequence (DNA): TGTGCTAGTGTCAGTCTAGCGGAGCAGTACTTC. Translated: CASVSLAEQYF.

This chain joins TRBV5-5 and TRBJ1-1; 7 bases agree with TRBD1. The CDR3 length is 18 residues. J gave up 0 bases and V 4 bases, and 15 bases lay outside the gene matches. Germline assignment: CDR1 SGHKS and CDR2 YYEKEE (reference sequence). The CDR3 spells CASSPTQGQILMNTEAFF. The CDR3 DNA reads TGTGCCAGCAGCCCAACACAGGGGCAGATACTAATGAACACTGAAGCTTTCTTT.

This chain connects TRBV18 to TRBJ1-1; 7 bases are a match to TRBD1. The CDR3 loop spans 15 amino acids. Trimming cost V 4 bases and J 2 bases; bases outside gene matches: 7. From germline, CDR1 is KGHSH and CDR2 LQKENI. The chain's CDR3 is CASSRRGQTNTEAFF. Here the CDR3 DNA reads TGTGCCAGCTCACGCCGGGGACAGACCAACACTGAAGCTTTCTTT.

This clone came up a few times. The rearrangement links TRBV5-4 to TRBJ1-6; the match to TRBD1 covers 8 bases. The germline gives CDR1 SGHNT, CDR2 YYREEE (reference sequence). The CDR3 is made up of 15 amino acids. V was clipped by 4 bases and J by 10 bases; unmatched bases: 10. The CDR3 DNA sequence: TGTGCCAGCAGCCGGTCCGGACAGGGAGGCTCACCCCTCCACTTT. Encoded protein: CASSRSGQGGSPLHF.

The V and J genes are TRBV27 and TRBJ2-6; D is ambiguous. The CDR3 is made up of 15 amino acids. The V end lost 6 bases, the J end lost 0 bases, and 9 bases lay between the germline ends. CDR1 MNHEY and CDR2 SMNVEV come from the germline V gene (reference sequence). CDR3 sequence reads: CASRTGFSGANVLTF. CDR3 nucleotide sequence: TGTGCCAGCAGAACCGGGTTCTCTGGGGCCAACGTCCTGACTTTC. Full variable domain (remainder filled in from reference TRBV27 and TRBJ2-6): EAQVTQNPRYLITVTGKKLTVTCSQNMNHEYMSWYRQDPGLGLRQIYYSMNVEVTDKGDVPEGYKVSRKEKRNFPLILESPSPNQTSLYFCASRTGFSGANVLTFGAGSRLTVL.

The chain employs TRBV3-1 (or the pseudogene TRBV3-2) and TRBJ1-1, with 8 bases that match TRBD1. Germline CDR1 and CDR2: LGHDT and YNNKEL (reference sequence). The CDR3 covers 15 residues. With V trimmed by 0 bases and J by 4 bases, 4 bases remained unmatched. The CDR3 loop reads CASSQEDRVGTEAFF. CDR3 DNA sequence: TGTGCCAGCAGCCAAGAGGACAGGGTGGGCACTGAAGCTTTCTTT.

The chain links TRBV5-4 to TRBJ2-7; TRBD2 agrees at 14 bases. The V and J ends lost 4 bases and 6 bases, in that order; junction bases with no gene match: 6. CDR3 length: 15 residues. Germline values: CDR1 SGHNT, CDR2 YYREEE (reference sequence). The CDR3 region has the DNA TGTGCCAGCAGCGGGGGACTAGCGGGAGTAGGCGAGCAGTACTTC. Its protein product is CASSGGLAGVGEQYF.

This chain links TRBV6-1 with TRBJ1-5; 9 nucleotides agree with TRBD1. Germline V gene sequence: CDR1 MNHNS, CDR2 SASEGT. The CDR3 extends over 20 amino acids. Losses at the gene ends were 4 bases for V and 0 bases for J; bases not matched to a gene: 16. CDR3 protein: CASSVLWGTGLKYSNQPQHF. CDR3 in DNA: TGTGCCAGCAGTGTTTTGTGGGGGACAGGGCTAAAATATAGCAATCAGCCCCAGCATTTT.

In nucleotides, the CDR3 is TGTGCCAGTCGGATCCTGTCGGGTGAAAAACTGTTTTTT. This encodes CASRILSGEKLFF. This chain joins TRBV2 and TRBJ1-4, with D unresolved. The CDR3 contains 13 residues. CDR1 SNHLY and CDR2 FYNNEI come from the germline V gene. V was shortened by 9 bases and J by 7 bases, with 15 bases between the two germline ends.